The entry that follows covers one T cell receptor (beta chain) sequence. Its antigen is not identified. CDR1 and CDR2 from the germline V gene are SGHTA and FQGNSA. CDR3 size: 12 residues. The source of the sample is a study of monozygotic twins with inflammatory bowel disease. Study conclusions and caveats: It was in IBD patients that TCRbeta diversity (inverse Simpson) was lower than in healthy co-twins. Repertoire similarity matched across concordant and discordant twins, perhaps owing to limited power.

For every donor, one blood sample of 2.5 ml was drawn. TCRdb reanalyzed the 5' RACE reads, giving one entry per CDR3 protein sequence and no DNA. Recorded for this sample: some 210,000 distinct CDR3 sequences. What was sequenced was blood. V is TRBV7-2 and J is TRBJ1-3. The TCR sequence derives from a human donor with ulcerative colitis or Crohn's disease, or a healthy co-twin of an affected twin (not recorded which). The chain's CDR3 is CASSPSGDTIYF. Together with reference TRBV7-2 and TRBJ1-3, the CDR3 gives the full variable domain: GAGVSQSPSNKVTEKGKDVELRCDPISGHTALYWYRQSLGQGLEFLIYFQGNSAPDKSGLPSDRFSAERTGGSVSTLTIQRTQQEDSAVYLCASSPSGDTIYFGEGSWLTVV.